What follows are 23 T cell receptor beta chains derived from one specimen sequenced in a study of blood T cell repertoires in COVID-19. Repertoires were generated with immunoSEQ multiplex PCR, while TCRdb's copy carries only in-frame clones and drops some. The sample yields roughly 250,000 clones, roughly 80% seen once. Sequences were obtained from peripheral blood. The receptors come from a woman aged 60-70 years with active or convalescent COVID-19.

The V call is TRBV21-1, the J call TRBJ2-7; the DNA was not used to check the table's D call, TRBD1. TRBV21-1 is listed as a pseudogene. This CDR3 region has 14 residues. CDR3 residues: CARERDRGNYEQYV. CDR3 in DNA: TGTGCCAGAGAAAGGGACAGGGGAAACTACGAGCAGTACGTC.

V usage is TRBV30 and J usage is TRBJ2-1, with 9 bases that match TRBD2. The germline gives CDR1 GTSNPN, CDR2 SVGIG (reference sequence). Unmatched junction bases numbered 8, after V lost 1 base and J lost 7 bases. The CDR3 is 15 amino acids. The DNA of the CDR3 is TGTGCCTGGAGTGGAGCGGGAGGAGGGGGTAATGAGCAGTTCTTC. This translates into CAWSGAGGGGNEQFF.

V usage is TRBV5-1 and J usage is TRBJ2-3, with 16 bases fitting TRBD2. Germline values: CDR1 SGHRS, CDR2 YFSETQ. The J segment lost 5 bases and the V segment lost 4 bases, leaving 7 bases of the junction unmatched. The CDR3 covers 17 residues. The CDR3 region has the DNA TGCGCCAGCAGCCAGGGACTAGCGGGGGGGCATAAAGATACGCAGTATTTT. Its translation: CASSQGLAGGHKDTQYF.

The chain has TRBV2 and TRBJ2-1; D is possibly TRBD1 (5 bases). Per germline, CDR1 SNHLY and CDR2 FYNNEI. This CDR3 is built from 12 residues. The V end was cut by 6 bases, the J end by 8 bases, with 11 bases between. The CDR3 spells CASRQGIDEQFF. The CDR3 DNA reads TGTGCCAGCAGGCAGGGTATTGATGAGCAGTTCTTC.

The CDR3 sequence: CASSLAGLGYGYTF. The CDR3 DNA is TGTGCCAGCAGCTTAGCCGGGTTGGGCTATGGCTACACCTTC. The chain links TRBV11-2 to TRBJ1-2, with D hard to call. This CDR3 comprises 14 residues. The germline gives CDR1 SGHAT, CDR2 FQNNGV. V lost 1 base, J lost 4 bases, and 10 bases lay in between.

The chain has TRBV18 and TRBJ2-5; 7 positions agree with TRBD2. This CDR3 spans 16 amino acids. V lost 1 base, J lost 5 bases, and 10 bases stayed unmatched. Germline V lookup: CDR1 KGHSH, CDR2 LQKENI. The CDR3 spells CASSPRKAGPEETQYF. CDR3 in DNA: TGTGCCAGCTCACCACGGAAAGCGGGGCCCGAGGAGACCCAGTACTTC.

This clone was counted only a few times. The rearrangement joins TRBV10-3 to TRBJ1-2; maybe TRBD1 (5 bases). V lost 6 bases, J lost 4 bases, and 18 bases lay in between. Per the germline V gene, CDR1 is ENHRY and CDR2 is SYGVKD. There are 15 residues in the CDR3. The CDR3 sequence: CAISPGPDTLYGYTF. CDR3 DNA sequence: TGTGCCATCAGCCCCGGACCGGACACACTCTATGGCTACACCTTC.

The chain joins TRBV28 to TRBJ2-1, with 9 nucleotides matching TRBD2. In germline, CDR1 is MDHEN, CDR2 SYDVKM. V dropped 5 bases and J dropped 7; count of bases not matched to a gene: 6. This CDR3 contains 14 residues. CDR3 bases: TGTGCCAGCAGTCGCGGGGGGGCGAGGAATGAGCAGTTCTTC. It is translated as CASSRGGARNEQFF.

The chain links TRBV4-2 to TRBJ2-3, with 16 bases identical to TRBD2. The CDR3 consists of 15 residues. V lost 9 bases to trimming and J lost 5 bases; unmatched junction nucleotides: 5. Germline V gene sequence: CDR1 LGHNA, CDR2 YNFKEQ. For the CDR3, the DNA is TGTGCCAGTAAGGGACTAGCGGGGGGGAGAGATACGCAGTATTTT. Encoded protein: CASKGLAGGRDTQYF.

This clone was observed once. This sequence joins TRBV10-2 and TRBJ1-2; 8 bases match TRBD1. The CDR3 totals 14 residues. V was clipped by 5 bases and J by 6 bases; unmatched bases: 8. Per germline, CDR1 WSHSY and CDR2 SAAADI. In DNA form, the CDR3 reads TGCGCCAGCAGTTACAGGGGGTTCATAGATGGCTACACCTTC. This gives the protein CASSYRGFIDGYTF.

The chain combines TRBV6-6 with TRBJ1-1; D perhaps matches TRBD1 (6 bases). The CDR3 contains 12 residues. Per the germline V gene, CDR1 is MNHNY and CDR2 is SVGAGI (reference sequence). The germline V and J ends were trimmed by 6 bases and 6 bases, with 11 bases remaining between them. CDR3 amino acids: CASSLGAPEAFF. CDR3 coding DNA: TGTGCCAGCAGCTTGGGGGCGCCTGAAGCTTTCTTT.

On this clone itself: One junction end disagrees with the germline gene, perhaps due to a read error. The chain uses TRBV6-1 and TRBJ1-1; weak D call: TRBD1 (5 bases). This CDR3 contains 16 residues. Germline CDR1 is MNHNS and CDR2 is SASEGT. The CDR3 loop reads CASSEGWGAPPSEAFF. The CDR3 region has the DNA TGTGCCAGCAGCGAAGGCTGGGGCGCCCCCCCGTCTGAAGCTTTCTTT.

The chain's CDR3 is CASNPGQDQETQYF. The CDR3 DNA reads as TGTGCCAGCAACCCGGGACAGGACCAAGAGACCCAGTACTTC. The chain combines TRBV2 with TRBJ2-5, with 8 nucleotides matching TRBD1. The CDR3 has 14 residues. Germline values: CDR1 SNHLY, CDR2 FYNNEI. Germline trimming cut 7 bases from V and 0 bases from J; bases unmatched to any gene: 4.

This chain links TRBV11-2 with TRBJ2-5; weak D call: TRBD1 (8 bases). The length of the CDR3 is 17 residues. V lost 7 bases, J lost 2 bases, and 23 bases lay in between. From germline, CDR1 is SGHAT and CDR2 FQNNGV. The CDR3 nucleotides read TGTGCCAGCACCAGAACCACAGGGGGAGGGTTACAAGAGACCCAGTACTTC. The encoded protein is CASTRTTGGGLQETQYF.

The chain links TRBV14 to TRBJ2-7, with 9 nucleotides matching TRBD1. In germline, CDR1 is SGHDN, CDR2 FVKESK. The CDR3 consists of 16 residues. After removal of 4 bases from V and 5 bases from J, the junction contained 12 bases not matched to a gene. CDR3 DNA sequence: TGTGCCAGCAGCCCCGTGGGCTGGACAGGGGACGACGAGCAGTACTTC. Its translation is CASSPVGWTGDDEQYF. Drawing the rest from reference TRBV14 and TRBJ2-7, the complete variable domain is EAGVTQFPSHSVIEKGQTVTLRCDPISGHDNLYWYRRVMGKEIKFLLHFVKESKQDESGMPNNRFLAERTGGTYSTLKVQPAELEDSGVYFCASSPVGWTGDDEQYFGPGTRLTVT.

As DNA, the CDR3 is TGTGCCAGCAGTTACATTTCTAGCACAGATACGCAGTATTTT. Residues: CASSYISSTDTQYF. The gene calls are TRBV6-6 and TRBJ2-3, with D hard to call. Germline V gene sequence: CDR1 MNHNY, CDR2 SVGAGI (reference sequence). V was pared by 2 bases and J by 0 bases, with 6 bases between. The CDR3 covers 14 residues.

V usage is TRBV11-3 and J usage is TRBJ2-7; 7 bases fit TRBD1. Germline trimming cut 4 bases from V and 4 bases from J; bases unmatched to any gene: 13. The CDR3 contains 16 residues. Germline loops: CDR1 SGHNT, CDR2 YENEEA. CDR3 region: CASSSSADRVGYEQYF. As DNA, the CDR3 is TGTGCCAGCAGCTCTTCCGCTGACAGGGTTGGGTACGAGCAGTACTTC.

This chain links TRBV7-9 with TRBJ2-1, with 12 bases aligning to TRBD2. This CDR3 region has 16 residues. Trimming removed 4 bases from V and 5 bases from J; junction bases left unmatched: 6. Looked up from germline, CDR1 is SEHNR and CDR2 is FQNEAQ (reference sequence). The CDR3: CASSSLAGGQDNEQFF. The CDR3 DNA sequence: TGTGCCAGCAGCTCCCTAGCGGGGGGGCAAGACAATGAGCAGTTCTTC. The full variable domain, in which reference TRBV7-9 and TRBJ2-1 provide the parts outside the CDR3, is DTGVSQNPRHKITKRGQNVTFRCDPISEHNRLYWYRQTLGQGPEFLTYFQNEAQLEKSRLLSDRFSAERPKGSFSTLEIQRTEQGDSAMYLCASSSLAGGQDNEQFFGPGTRLTVL.

CDR3 amino acids: CATSDRTGTGGPDTQYF. As DNA, the CDR3 is TGTGCCACCAGCGATCGAACCGGGACAGGGGGCCCAGATACGCAGTATTTT. The chain combines TRBV24-1 with TRBJ2-3; 12 nucleotides align to TRBD1. This CDR3 is built from 17 residues. J gave up 4 bases and V 7 bases, and 11 bases lay outside the gene matches. Germline V lookup: CDR1 KGHDR, CDR2 SFDVKD.

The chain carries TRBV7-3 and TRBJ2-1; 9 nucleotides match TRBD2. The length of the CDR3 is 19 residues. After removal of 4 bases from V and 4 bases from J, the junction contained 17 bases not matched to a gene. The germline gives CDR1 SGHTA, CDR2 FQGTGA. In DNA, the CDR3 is TGTGCCAGCAGCTCCCAAAGACCGGGTCTAGCGGGAAGGTACAATGAGCAGTTCTTC. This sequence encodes CASSSQRPGLAGRYNEQFF.

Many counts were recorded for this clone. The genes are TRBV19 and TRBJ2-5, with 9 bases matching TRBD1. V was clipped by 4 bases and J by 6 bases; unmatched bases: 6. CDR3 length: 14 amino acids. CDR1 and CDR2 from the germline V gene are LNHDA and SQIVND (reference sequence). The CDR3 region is CASSTTGGGQTQYF. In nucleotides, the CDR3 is TGTGCCAGTAGTACTACAGGGGGCGGCCAGACCCAGTACTTC.

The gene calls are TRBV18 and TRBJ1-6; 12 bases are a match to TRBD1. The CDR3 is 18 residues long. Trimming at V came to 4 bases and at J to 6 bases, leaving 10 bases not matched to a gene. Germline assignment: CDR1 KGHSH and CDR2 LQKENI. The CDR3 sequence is CASSQDRGQGASNSPLHF. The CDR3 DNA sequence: TGTGCCAGCTCACAGGATCGGGGACAGGGGGCGAGTAATTCACCCCTCCACTTT.

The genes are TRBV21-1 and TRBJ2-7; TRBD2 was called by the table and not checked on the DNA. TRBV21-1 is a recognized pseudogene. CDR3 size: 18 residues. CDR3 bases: TGTGCCAGCAGCAAAGAGGCCCTAGCGGAAGATAGCTCCTACGAGCAGTACTTC. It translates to CASSKEALAEDSSYEQYF.